The T cell receptor beta chain described here comes from a study of T cell repertoires in cytomegalovirus infection. Across the study: Alongside well-studied HLA-B-restricted CMV epitopes, recently identified HLA-C-restricted CMV epitopes were also used. Carrying CMV and the relevant HLA type showed in public TCR beta signatures. Study observations and caveats: CMV carriers with the relevant HLA were identified by cumulative public TCR beta family frequency. HLA-C-restricted, CMV-specific TCR beta clonotypes were dominant ex vivo.

This clonotype was observed a handful of times. The antigen remains undetermined. V was cut by 0 bases and J by 4 bases, with 5 bases left in between. Germline-derived CDR1 and CDR2 are LGHDT and YNNKEL (reference sequence). The CDR3 sequence is 13 residues long. TCRdb re-derived calls from the reads in MiXCR, one entry per CDR3 protein. The sample contains 450,000 to 600,000 distinct CDR3 sequences, roughly a third of which appear only once. The sequenced sample was cultured PBMCs, obtained from culture after CMV antigen stimulation. This TCR was recovered from a human donor in good health (CMV status not recorded). Some clones in this sample may be carry-over from other donors' samples. V usage is TRBV3-1 and J usage is TRBJ2-3; D not resolved. The CDR3 coding sequence is TGTGCCAGCAGCCAAGATCTACCAGATACGCAGTATTTT. Translation: CASSQDLPDTQYF.